The 4 T cell receptor beta chains below all came from one sample that was sequenced in a study of blood T cell repertoires in COVID-19. Sequenced by immunoSEQ multiplex PCR; TCRdb stores in-frame clones only, minus some. The data contain about 240,000 clones, approximately 90% of them singletons. Source material: peripheral blood. The receptors come from a man in his 60s who had recovered from COVID-19.

The rearrangement links TRBV30 to TRBJ2-4, with 8 bases fitting TRBD1. The CDR3 consists of 14 residues. Trimming took 4 bases from V and 5 from J; bases not matched to a gene: 7. In germline, CDR1 is GTSNPN, CDR2 SVGIG (reference sequence). DNA for the CDR3: TGTGCCTGGAATGTAGGACAGGGCGAAAACATTCAGTACTTC. Amino acids: CAWNVGQGENIQYF.

The chain employs TRBV28 and TRBJ2-7; TRBD1 might be the D (6 bases). This CDR3 region has 14 residues. Germline V gene sequence: CDR1 MDHEN, CDR2 SYDVKM. Trimming took off 2 bases at V and 0 bases at J, with 8 bases between the two ends. DNA of the CDR3: TGTGCCAGCAGTTTAAGGGGGTTCTCCTACGAGCAGTACTTC. It codes for CASSLRGFSYEQYF. The full variable domain, rest sourced from reference TRBV28 and TRBJ2-7, is DVKVTQSSRYLVKRTGEKVFLECVQDMDHENMFWYRQDPGLGLRLIYFSYDVKMKEKGDIPEGYSVSREKKERFSLILESASTNQTSMYLCASSLRGFSYEQYFGPGTRLTVT.

The chain recombines TRBV27 with TRBJ2-7; a possible D gene is TRBD2 (7 bases). CDR1 and CDR2 (germline): MNHEY, SMNVEV (reference sequence). The CDR3 runs to 16 residues. V was trimmed by 8 bases and J by 5 bases, leaving 25 bases between them. CDR3 coding DNA: TGTGCCAGCTCGACATGGGGGGGCTCGGTTCACCACGAGCAGTACGTC. Amino acids: CASSTWGGSVHHEQYV.

This chain connects TRBV18 to TRBJ2-5; D not certain. V gave up 3 bases and J gave up 1 base, with 9 bases separating them. The CDR3 runs 14 residues. Germline CDR1 and CDR2: KGHSH and LQKENI. The CDR3 loop reads CASSPLVGQETQYF. The CDR3 DNA sequence: TGTGCCAGCTCACCCCTAGTGGGCCAAGAGACCCAGTACTTC.